These 29 T cell receptor beta chains share one sample of origin, sequenced in a study of blood T cell repertoires in COVID-19. Repertoires were generated with immunoSEQ multiplex PCR, while TCRdb's copy carries only in-frame clones and drops some. This sample has about 170,000 clones, with 65% to 85% found just once. The sequenced sample consisted of peripheral blood. The source is a woman in her seventies who had recovered from COVID-19.

A note on this clone: Germline and junction disagree at one end, which may indicate a read error. The V call is TRBV4-2, the J call TRBJ2-3, with D tentatively TRBD1 (6 bases). The CDR3 is made up of 15 amino acids. Germline CDR1 and CDR2: LGHNA and YNFKEQ. Written as DNA, the CDR3 is TGTGCCACCAGCAGCCAGAACAGGGCGGCAGATACGCAGTATTTT. Its translation is CATSSQNRAADTQYF.

This clone was seen a single time. V is TRBV19 and J is TRBJ2-6; D perhaps matches TRBD1 (5 bases). CDR3 length: 13 residues. Trimming took 11 bases from V and 2 from J, leaving 10 bases between them. Germline values: CDR1 LNHDA, CDR2 SQIVND (reference sequence). The CDR3 protein is CAGRQTGANVLTF. In DNA form, the CDR3 reads TGTGCCGGTCGACAGACTGGGGCCAACGTCCTGACTTTC.

V gene TRBV7-8 combines with J gene TRBJ1-4; TRBD1 might be the D (6 bases). The CDR3 is 14 amino acids. CDR1 SGHVS and CDR2 FQNEAQ come from the germline V gene. V was shortened by 5 bases and J by 1 base, with 8 bases between the two germline ends. CDR3 nucleotide sequence: TGTGCCAGCAGCAGGACAGAAACTAATGAAAAACTGTTTTTT. Translated: CASSRTETNEKLFF. Variable domain in full (rest from reference TRBV7-8 and TRBJ1-4): GAGVSQSPRYKVAKRGQDVALRCDPISGHVSLFWYQQALGQGPEFLTYFQNEAQLDKSGLPSDRFFAERPEGSVSTLKIQRTQQEDSAVYLCASSRTETNEKLFFGSGTQLSVL.

This chain uses TRBV2 with TRBJ1-2; 8 nucleotides agree with TRBD1. This CDR3 spans 15 amino acids. Germline values: CDR1 SNHLY, CDR2 FYNNEI. The junction had 5 bases not matched to a gene; V was cut back by 1 base and J by 4 bases. The DNA of the CDR3 is TGTGCCAGCAGTGAAGGGAAGGACAGGGCCTATGGCTACACCTTC. Its protein is CASSEGKDRAYGYTF.

The genes are TRBV2 and TRBJ2-7, with D possibly matching TRBD1 (5 bases). The germline V and J ends were trimmed by 8 bases and 3 bases, with 11 bases remaining between them. Per germline, CDR1 SNHLY and CDR2 FYNNEI. The CDR3 has 12 residues. DNA for the CDR3: TGTGCCAGCCGGTCTAGGGGCTACGAGCAGTACTTC. Amino acids: CASRSRGYEQYF.

The CDR3 here is CAWSLAVQETQYF. The DNA of the CDR3 is TGTGCCTGGAGCCTAGCGGTACAAGAGACCCAGTACTTC. The V call is TRBV30, the J call TRBJ2-5, with 7 positions matching TRBD2. CDR1 GTSNPN and CDR2 SVGIG come from the germline V gene (reference sequence). This CDR3 contains 13 residues. J gave up 2 bases and V 3 bases, and 3 bases lay outside the gene matches.

The V gene is TRBV7-2, the J gene TRBJ1-1, with 7 bases that match TRBD1. The CDR3 sequence is 13 residues long. Looked up from germline, CDR1 is SGHTA and CDR2 is FQGNSA. Trimming removed 5 bases from V and 4 bases from J; junction bases left unmatched: 4. The CDR3: CASSTQGGTEAFF. CDR3 DNA sequence: TGTGCCAGCAGCACGCAGGGGGGCACTGAAGCTTTCTTT.

The V gene is TRBV29-1, the J gene TRBJ2-5; a possible D gene is TRBD2 (6 bases). CDR3 length equals 13 residues. CDR1 and CDR2 from the germline V gene are SQVTM and ANQGSEA. V was pared by 5 bases and J by 5 bases, with 15 bases between. The CDR3 here is CSVRRGAGETQYF. CDR3 nucleotide sequence: TGCAGCGTTCGGAGGGGCGCGGGCGAGACCCAGTACTTC.

This clone was counted many times. The chain has TRBV7-9 and TRBJ1-1; TRBD1 might be the D (6 bases). This CDR3 is built from 16 residues. Looked up from germline, CDR1 is SEHNR and CDR2 is FQNEAQ (reference sequence). V lost 5 bases and J lost 5, with 21 bases in between. The CDR3 coding sequence is TGTGCCAGCAGCCCCGCTGTGGCGGGGGGCGGAACTGAAGCTTTCTTT. It specifies CASSPAVAGGGTEAFF.

The chain joins TRBV6-2 or TRBV6-3 to TRBJ2-1, with D tentatively TRBD2 (5 bases). The ends were cut back, 2 bases at V and 2 bases at J, with 16 bases in the middle. Germline loops: CDR1 MNHEY, CDR2 SVGEGT. The CDR3 totals 17 residues. The chain's CDR3 is CASSYPSTSPPYNEQFF. DNA of the CDR3: TGTGCCAGCAGTTACCCAAGTACTAGTCCCCCCTACAATGAGCAGTTCTTC.

J is TRBJ1-5 and V is TRBV23-1, with D possibly being TRBD1 (6 bases). TRBV23-1 counts as an open reading frame of uncertain function. CDR3 size: 15 residues. V shed 3 bases and J shed 1 base, with 10 bases lying between them. This CDR3 is CASSQGHPSNQPQHF. The CDR3 DNA reads as TGCGCCAGCAGTCAGGGACACCCAAGCAATCAGCCCCAGCATTTT.

J is TRBJ2-7 and V is TRBV7-2; D possibly corresponds to TRBD1 (6 bases). Per germline, CDR1 SGHTA and CDR2 FQGNSA. CDR3 length: 17 amino acids. V lost 2 bases, J lost 4 bases, and 21 bases lay in between. This CDR3 reads CASSLRAGAQIWYEQYF. As DNA, the CDR3 is TGTGCCAGCAGCTTACGGGCAGGGGCTCAGATTTGGTACGAGCAGTACTTC.

The chain is built from TRBV9 and TRBJ1-2; possible D gene TRBD1, 6 bases. The CDR3 sequence is 13 residues long. Germline V gene lookup returns CDR1 SGDLS and CDR2 YYNGEE. The germline V and J ends were trimmed by 0 bases and 8 bases, with 11 bases remaining between them. The CDR3 nucleotides are TGTGCCAGCAGCGTAGTTAAGGGGGACGGCTACACCTTC. Protein: CASSVVKGDGYTF.

The gene calls are TRBV15 and TRBJ1-3; tentative D call: TRBD1 (5 bases). This CDR3 has 13 amino acids. The V end lost 7 bases, the J end lost 2 bases, and 9 bases lay between the germline ends. The germline V gene has CDR1 LNHNV and CDR2 YYDKDF (reference sequence). The CDR3 loop reads CATTTGAGNTIYF. The CDR3 region has the DNA TGTGCCACCACCACAGGAGCTGGAAACACCATATATTTT.

This chain connects TRBV9 to TRBJ1-5; D is undetermined. Germline V gene sequence: CDR1 SGDLS, CDR2 YYNGEE. The V end was cut by 4 bases, the J end by 6 bases, with 14 bases between. This CDR3 region has 14 residues. CDR3 DNA: TGTGCCAGCAGCACCAGCGGAGGTCGTCAGCCCCAGCATTTT. It specifies CASSTSGGRQPQHF.

The V gene is TRBV28, the J gene TRBJ2-4; TRBD2 aligns across 11 bases. Looked up from germline, CDR1 is MDHEN and CDR2 is SYDVKM. The CDR3 runs 16 residues. The J segment lost 3 bases and the V segment lost 5 bases, leaving 6 bases of the junction unmatched. The CDR3, as DNA: TGTGCCAGCAGTCCCCCGGGACTAGCGGACAAAAACATTCAGTACTTC. This gives the protein CASSPPGLADKNIQYF.

This chain joins TRBV19 and TRBJ2-3; the match to TRBD2 covers 12 bases. CDR3 length: 16 residues. J was trimmed by 4 bases and V by 6 bases; bases with no gene match: 8. Germline V gene sequence: CDR1 LNHDA, CDR2 SQIVND (reference sequence). The CDR3, as DNA: TGTGCCAGTAGCCACCTAGCGGGAGGGCGTCCAGATACGCAGTATTTT. It specifies CASSHLAGGRPDTQYF.

J is TRBJ2-5 and V is TRBV6-2 or TRBV6-3; D may be TRBD2 (6 bases). V lost 7 bases to trimming and J lost 4 bases, with 19 bases between them. Germline CDR1 MNHEY, CDR2 SVGEGT. This CDR3 has 15 amino acids. CDR3 in amino acids: CASTPGLLLPETQYF. The CDR3 DNA reads TGTGCCAGCACCCCGGGACTTCTTCTCCCAGAGACCCAGTACTTC.

The V and J genes are TRBV5-1 and TRBJ2-2; 9 bases line up with TRBD2. The V gene end was trimmed by 4 bases and the J gene end by 7 bases; junction bases not matched to a gene: 14. The CDR3 loop spans 17 amino acids. Germline loops: CDR1 SGHRS, CDR2 YFSETQ. This chain's CDR3 is CASSLEGPAGGDGELFF. CDR3 DNA sequence: TGCGCCAGCAGCCTGGAGGGGCCAGCGGGAGGCGACGGGGAGCTGTTTTTT.

The chain recombines TRBV11-2 with TRBJ1-4; perhaps TRBD1 as D (5 bases). Trimming took off 0 bases at V and 6 bases at J, with 11 bases between the two ends. This CDR3 has 15 amino acids. CDR1 and CDR2 (germline): SGHAT, FQNNGV. The CDR3 region is CASSLEAGGDEKLFF. The CDR3 region has the DNA TGTGCCAGCAGCTTAGAAGCGGGGGGGGATGAAAAACTGTTTTTT. The entire variable domain, with the rest obtained from reference TRBV11-2 and TRBJ1-4, is as follows: EAGVAQSPRYKIIEKRQSVAFWCNPISGHATLYWYQQILGQGPKLLIQFQNNGVVDDSQLPKDRFSAERLKGVDSTLKIQPAKLEDSAVYLCASSLEAGGDEKLFFGSGTQLSVL.

The chain recombines TRBV3-1 (or the pseudogene TRBV3-2) with TRBJ1-3, with D possibly matching TRBD1 (6 bases). Trimming removed 4 bases at V and 2 bases at J, with 15 bases between. CDR1 and CDR2 (germline): LGHDT, YNNKEL (reference sequence). This CDR3 comprises 16 residues. This CDR3 reads CASSPSRGAAGNTIYF. The CDR3 coding sequence is TGTGCCAGCAGCCCCTCCCGGGGGGCCGCTGGAAACACCATATATTTT.

The chain links TRBV19 to TRBJ2-7; D is possibly TRBD2 (6 bases). CDR1 and CDR2 (germline): LNHDA, SQIVND (reference sequence). CDR3 length: 13 residues. Trimming stripped 3 bases from V and 7 bases from J, with 13 bases between. The CDR3, as DNA: TGTGCCAGTAGTATTCGCCATGGGGGGGAGCAGTACTTC. Translating it yields CASSIRHGGEQYF.

CDR3 region: CASSASQGAGETQYF. The CDR3 nucleotides are TGTGCCAGCAGCGCTTCACAGGGGGCTGGAGAGACCCAGTACTTC. The J gene is TRBJ2-5, the V gene TRBV11-3; 9 nucleotides match TRBD1. CDR3 length: 15 residues. Trimming removed 5 bases from V and 4 bases from J; junction bases left unmatched: 8. Germline loops: CDR1 SGHNT, CDR2 YENEEA.

The chain joins TRBV7-3 to TRBJ2-6; a possible D gene is TRBD1 (6 bases). CDR1 SGHTA and CDR2 FQGTGA come from the germline V gene. The CDR3 extends over 17 amino acids. Trimming stripped 6 bases from V and 0 bases from J, with 15 bases between. The CDR3 DNA reads as TGTGCCAGCAGGGCTACAGGGCTCTTCTCTGGGGCCAACGTCCTGACTTTC. It yields the protein CASRATGLFSGANVLTF.

The J gene is TRBJ2-1, the V gene TRBV19, with 11 bases that match TRBD2. This CDR3 region has 15 residues. From germline, CDR1 is LNHDA and CDR2 SQIVND (reference sequence). V lost 9 bases to trimming and J lost 4 bases; unmatched junction nucleotides: 8. The CDR3 nucleotides are TGTGCCAGCAATAAAGGGACTAGCGGTTACAATGAGCAGTTCTTC. Protein: CASNKGTSGYNEQFF.

This clone has a handful of counts. The chain is built from TRBV4-2 and TRBJ2-5; D remains unclear. CDR1 is LGHNA and CDR2 is YNFKEQ in the germline V gene. This CDR3 contains 17 residues. Trimming took off 3 bases at V and 4 bases at J, with 21 bases between the two ends. The CDR3 loop reads CASSQADYRSNLETQYF. The CDR3 nucleotides read TGTGCCAGCAGCCAGGCCGATTATCGCTCCAACCTAGAGACCCAGTACTTC.

The genes are TRBV9 and TRBJ2-7; tentative D call: TRBD1 (5 bases). Germline-derived CDR1 and CDR2 are SGDLS and YYNGEE. The CDR3 covers 13 residues. With 0 bases removed from V and 7 bases from J, the gap between germline ends came to 11 bases. As DNA, the CDR3 is TGTGCCAGCAGCGTAGGGGGCCGGCAGGAGCAGTACTTC. It is translated as CASSVGGRQEQYF.

This chain joins TRBV28 and TRBJ1-1; the D gene is possibly TRBD1 (6 bases). Trimming left V 6 bases short and J 4 bases short, with 18 bases between. Germline V lookup: CDR1 MDHEN, CDR2 SYDVKM. The CDR3 consists of 15 residues. The CDR3: CASSPPGQRVTEAFF. In DNA form, the CDR3 reads TGTGCCAGCAGCCCACCGGGACAACGGGTCACTGAAGCTTTCTTT.

The chain has TRBV19 and TRBJ1-1; D perhaps matches TRBD1 (5 bases). This CDR3 region has 13 residues. Germline V gives CDR1 LNHDA, CDR2 SQIVND (reference sequence). Trimming left V 4 bases short and J 5 bases short, with 11 bases between. CDR3 in amino acids: CASSTRVMTEAFF. DNA for the CDR3: TGTGCCAGTAGTACCAGGGTTATGACTGAAGCTTTCTTT.